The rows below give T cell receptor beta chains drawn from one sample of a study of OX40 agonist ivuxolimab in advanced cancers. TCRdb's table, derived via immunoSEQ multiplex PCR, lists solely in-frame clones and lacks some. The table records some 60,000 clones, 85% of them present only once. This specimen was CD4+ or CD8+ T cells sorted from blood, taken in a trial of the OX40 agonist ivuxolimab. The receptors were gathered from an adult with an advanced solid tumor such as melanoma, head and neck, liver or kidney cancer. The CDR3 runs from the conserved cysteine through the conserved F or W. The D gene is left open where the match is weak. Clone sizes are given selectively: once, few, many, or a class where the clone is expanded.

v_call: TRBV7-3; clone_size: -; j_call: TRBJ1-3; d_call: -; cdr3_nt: TGTGCCAGCAGCCCGAGCTCTGGAAACACCATATATTTT; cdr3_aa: CASSPSSGNTIYF
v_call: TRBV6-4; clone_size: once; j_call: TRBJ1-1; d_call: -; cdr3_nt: TGTGCCAGCAGTGAAGGGAGGGACACTGAAGCTTTCTTT; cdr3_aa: CASSEGRDTEAFF
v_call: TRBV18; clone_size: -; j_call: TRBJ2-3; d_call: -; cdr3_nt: TGTGCCAGCTCACCACGGGGGTCCGGGAGCACAGATACGCAGTATTTT; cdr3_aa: CASSPRGSGSTDTQYF
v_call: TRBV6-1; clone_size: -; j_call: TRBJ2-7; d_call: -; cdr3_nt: TGTGCCAGCAGTGGGGCCTCGAGGAGCGGCGAGCAGTACTTC; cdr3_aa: CASSGASRSGEQYF
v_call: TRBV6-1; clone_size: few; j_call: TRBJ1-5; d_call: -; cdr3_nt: TGTGCCAGCAGTGTACAGGGTGGGCAGCCCCAGCATTTT; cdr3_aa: CASSVQGGQPQHF
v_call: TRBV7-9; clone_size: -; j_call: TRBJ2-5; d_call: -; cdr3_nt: TGTGCCAGCAGATTAGAGTCAGGGCGGCAAGAGACCCAGTACTTC; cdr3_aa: CASRLESGRQETQYF
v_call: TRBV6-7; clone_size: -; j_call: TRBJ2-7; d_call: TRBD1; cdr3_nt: TGTGCCAGCAGTTTGGGGGGACAGGTGAATTCAGAGCAGTACTTC; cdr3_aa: CASSLGGQVNSEQYF
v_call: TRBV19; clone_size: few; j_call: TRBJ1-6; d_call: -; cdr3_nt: TGTGCCAGTAGTAGGGCGGGCCGGAGCTCCTATAATTCACCCCTCCACTTT; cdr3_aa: CASSRAGRSSYNSPLHF
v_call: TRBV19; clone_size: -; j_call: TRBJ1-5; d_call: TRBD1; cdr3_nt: TGTGCCAGTAGTGCCCGGACAGGTGGGAGCAATCAGCCCCAGCATTTT; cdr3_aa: CASSARTGGSNQPQHF
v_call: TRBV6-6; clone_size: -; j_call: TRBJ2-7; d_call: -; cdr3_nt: TGTGCCAGCAGTGGCTACGAGCAGTACTTC; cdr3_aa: CASSGYEQYF
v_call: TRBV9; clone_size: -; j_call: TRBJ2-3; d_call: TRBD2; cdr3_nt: TGTGCCAGCAGAGCGGAGGGAGGGGATACGCAGTATTTT; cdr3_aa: CASRAEGGDTQYF
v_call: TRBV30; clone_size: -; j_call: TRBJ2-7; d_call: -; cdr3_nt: TGTGCCACGGACATCGGGGTCTACGAGCAGTACTTC; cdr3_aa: CATDIGVYEQYF
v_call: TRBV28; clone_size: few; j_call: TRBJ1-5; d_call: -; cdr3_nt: TGTGCCAGCAATACGGGGGCCCAGGATATGCCCCAGCATTTT; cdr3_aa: CASNTGAQDMPQHF
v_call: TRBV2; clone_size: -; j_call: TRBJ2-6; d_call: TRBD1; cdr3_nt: TGTGCCAGCAGTGAAGGAACAGGGGCGGGGGCCAACGTCCTGACTTTC; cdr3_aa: CASSEGTGAGANVLTF
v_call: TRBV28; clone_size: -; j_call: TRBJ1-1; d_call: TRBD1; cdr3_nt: TGTGCCAGCAGTTTAAGTCGCTCATCAGGGGGCACTGAAGCTTTCTTT; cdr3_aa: CASSLSRSSGGTEAFF
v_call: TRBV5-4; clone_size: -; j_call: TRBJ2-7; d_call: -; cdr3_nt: TGTGCCAGCAGCTTGTTTGGGTCGCGGGGGCCCGGCGAGCAGTACTTC; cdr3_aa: CASSLFGSRGPGEQYF
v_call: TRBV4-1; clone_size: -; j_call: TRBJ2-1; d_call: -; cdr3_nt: TGCGCCAGCAGCCAAGATCCAGGGGCTTACAATGAGCAGTTCTTC; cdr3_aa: CASSQDPGAYNEQFF
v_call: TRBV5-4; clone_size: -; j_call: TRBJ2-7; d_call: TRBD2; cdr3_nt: TGTGCCAGCCACCGGGGGGGGCTAGCGCTTACCTACGAGCAGTACTTC; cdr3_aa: CASHRGGLALTYEQYF
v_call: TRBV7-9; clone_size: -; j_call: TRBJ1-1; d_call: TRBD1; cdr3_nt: TGTGCCAGCAGCTTACCCCGACAGGGGGTCAACACTGAAGCTTTCTTT; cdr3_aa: CASSLPRQGVNTEAFF